This T cell receptor beta chain was documented in a study of response to subunit inactivated influenza vaccine. V lost 3 bases to trimming and J lost 4 bases; unmatched junction nucleotides: 9. The CDR3 covers 16 residues. Germline CDR1 is LGHDT and CDR2 is YNNKEL (reference sequence). TCRdb used MiXCR to reprocess the RT-PCR reads, holding one entry per CDR3 protein. The repertoire holds roughly 630,000 distinct CDR3 sequences, with 14% as singletons. Sample: PBMCs from blood, taken 14 days before vaccination. This receptor was taken from a man in his forties or fifties who received an inactivated influenza vaccine. V is TRBV3-1 and J is TRBJ2-4; TRBD2 aligns across 7 bases. The CDR3 nucleotides read TGTGCCAGCAGCCACCACCGTGTCGGGGGGAAAAACATTCAGTACTTC. Translated: CASSHHRVGGKNIQYF.